Following are 20 T cell receptor beta chains from one sample sequenced in a study of cytomegalovirus exposure and HLA in healthy donors. The PCR contained 60 Vbeta and 13 Jbeta primers. Some clones are missing from TCRdb's copy, which holds only in-frame ones; the method was immunoSEQ multiplex PCR. The sample has about 100,000 clones, roughly 83% seen once. The sample consisted of PBMCs. Receptors originate from a female donor in good health and CMV-seropositive.

There are a few counts of this clone. This chain uses TRBV7-6 with TRBJ2-3; 13 nucleotides agree with TRBD2. The junction had 8 bases not matched to a gene; V was cut back by 5 bases and J by 3 bases. The CDR3 is 17 residues long. Germline V CDR1 and CDR2: SGHVS, FNYEAQ. This chain's CDR3 is CASSPGLAGEGTDTQYF. DNA for the CDR3: TGTGCCAGCAGCCCCGGACTAGCGGGAGAGGGGACAGATACGCAGTATTTT. Based on the CDR3 plus reference TRBV7-6 and TRBJ2-3, the full variable domain is GAGVSQSPRYKVTKRGQDVALRCDPISGHVSLYWYRQALGQGPEFLTYFNYEAQQDKSGLPNDRFSAERPEGSISTLTIQRTEQRDSAMYRCASSPGLAGEGTDTQYFGPGTRLTVL.

In this sample, this clone turned up a few times. The gene calls are TRBV6-6 and TRBJ1-4; D may be TRBD1 (6 bases). Trimming left V 5 bases short and J 2 bases short, with 9 bases between. The CDR3 consists of 14 residues. Germline values: CDR1 MNHNY, CDR2 SVGAGI (reference sequence). CDR3 nucleotides: TGTGCCAGCAGTAACAGGGCCACTAATGAAAAACTGTTTTTT. Its translation is CASSNRATNEKLFF.

The chain combines TRBV11-3 with TRBJ2-7; 8 nucleotides line up with TRBD1. Germline V gene sequence: CDR1 SGHNT, CDR2 YENEEA. This CDR3 spans 13 amino acids. The V gene end was trimmed by 9 bases and the J gene end by 7 bases; junction bases not matched to a gene: 11. CDR3 nucleotide sequence: TGTGCCAGGTCCGGACAGGGTGTTTTTGAGCAGTACTTC. Amino acid sequence: CARSGQGVFEQYF.

The V and J genes are TRBV9 and TRBJ1-2, with TRBD1 matching over 8 bases. J lost 8 bases, V lost 4 bases, and 10 bases had no gene match. This CDR3 is 14 amino acids long. Per germline, CDR1 SGDLS and CDR2 YYNGEE. The CDR3 nucleotides read TGTGCCAGCAGCACCCAAGGGACAGGCGGGGGCTACACCTTC. It codes for CASSTQGTGGGYTF.

This rearrangement joins TRBV7-6 to TRBJ2-7, with TRBD1 matching over 8 bases. Germline-derived CDR1 and CDR2 are SGHVS and FNYEAQ. The CDR3 has 13 amino acids. V shed 5 bases and J 6 bases; nucleotides not matched to a gene: 6. CDR3 nucleotides: TGTGCCAGCAGCACTACAGGGGGAAGCGAGCAGTACTTC. As protein: CASSTTGGSEQYF.

The V call is TRBV4-3, the J call TRBJ2-1, with D possibly matching TRBD2 (5 bases). The ends were cut back, 1 base at V and 5 bases at J, with 9 bases in the middle. Germline V gene data show CDR1 as LGHNA and CDR2 as YSLEER. The CDR3 covers 14 residues. For the CDR3, the DNA is TGCGCCAGCAGCCAAGGTCGGGGAAACAATGAGCAGTTCTTC. It specifies CASSQGRGNNEQFF.

This clone appeared a single time. The chain carries TRBV11-2 and TRBJ2-1; no firm D call. V gave up 1 base and J gave up 10 bases, with 17 bases separating them. The CDR3 runs to 15 residues. From germline, CDR1 is SGHAT and CDR2 FQNNGV. Here the CDR3 DNA reads TGTGCCAGCAGCTTAGCCCCTACAGTCCTCTTGGAGCAGTTCTTC. Encoded protein: CASSLAPTVLLEQFF.

CDR3 coding DNA: TGTGCCAGCAGTTACAAGGCTAGCTTTAATGAGCAGTTCTTC. It translates to CASSYKASFNEQFF. V is TRBV6-5 and J is TRBJ2-1, with D possibly being TRBD2 (5 bases). There are 14 residues in the CDR3. The germline CDR1 and CDR2 sequences are MNHEY and SVGAGI. V was trimmed by 2 bases and J by 7 bases, leaving 12 bases between them.

V is TRBV5-4 and J is TRBJ1-1; the match to TRBD1 covers 9 bases. The CDR3 is 16 amino acids. Losses at the gene ends were 3 bases for V and 4 bases for J; bases not matched to a gene: 10. Looked up from germline, CDR1 is SGHNT and CDR2 is YYREEE (reference sequence). The CDR3 sequence is CASSSPWTGAGTEAFF. The DNA of the CDR3 is TGTGCCAGCAGCTCCCCATGGACAGGGGCCGGCACTGAAGCTTTCTTT.

This clone was seen more than once but under ten times. The chain has TRBV7-8 and TRBJ2-1, with TRBD2 identical over 10 bases. The germline V gene encodes CDR1 SGHVS and CDR2 FQNEAQ. The CDR3 totals 15 residues. Trimming cost V 1 base and J 10 bases; bases outside gene matches: 7. The DNA of the CDR3 is TGTGCCAGCAGCTTAGAAGCGGGAGGGCCGGAAGAGCAGTTCTTC. Translating gives CASSLEAGGPEEQFF. Looking up the rest from reference TRBV7-8 and TRBJ2-1 gives the full variable domain: GAGVSQSPRYKVAKRGQDVALRCDPISGHVSLFWYQQALGQGPEFLTYFQNEAQLDKSGLPSDRFFAERPEGSVSTLKIQRTQQEDSAVYLCASSLEAGGPEEQFFGPGTRLTVL.

The V call is TRBV5-4, the J call TRBJ2-7, with 9 bases aligning to TRBD2. The V gene end was trimmed by 0 bases and the J gene end by 3 bases; junction bases not matched to a gene: 7. Per germline, CDR1 SGHNT and CDR2 YYREEE (reference sequence). The CDR3 length is 16 residues. CDR3 in DNA: TGTGCCAGCAGCTTGGTATCGCTAGCGGGGCTCTACGAGCAGTACTTC. Translation: CASSLVSLAGLYEQYF.

The chain employs TRBV18 and TRBJ1-1, with D uncertain. This CDR3 region has 13 residues. Trimming removed 3 bases from V and 5 bases from J, with 10 bases in between. Germline loops: CDR1 KGHSH, CDR2 LQKENI. CDR3: CASSPAEGTEAFF. Here the CDR3 DNA reads TGTGCCAGCTCACCGGCGGAGGGTACTGAAGCTTTCTTT. The full variable domain, rest sourced from reference TRBV18 and TRBJ1-1, is NAGVMQNPRHLVRRRGQEARLRCSPMKGHSHVYWYRQLPEEGLKFMVYLQKENIIDESGMPKERFSAEFPKEGPSILRIQQVVRGDSAAYFCASSPAEGTEAFFGQGTRLTVV.

This sequence joins TRBV5-5 and TRBJ2-2; D not resolved. CDR3 length: 14 residues. Trimming stripped 2 bases from V and 2 bases from J, with 7 bases between. CDR1 SGHKS and CDR2 YYEKEE come from the germline V gene (reference sequence). This chain's CDR3 is CASSLEVNTGELFF. CDR3 DNA: TGTGCCAGCAGCTTAGAGGTCAACACCGGGGAGCTGTTTTTT. The full variable domain, completed using reference TRBV5-5 and TRBJ2-2, is DAGVTQSPTHLIKTRGQQVTLRCSPISGHKSVSWYQQVLGQGPQFIFQYYEKEERGRGNFPDRFSARQFPNYSSELNVNALLLGDSALYLCASSLEVNTGELFFGEGSRLTVL.

To note about this clone: At one of its ends the junction is not consistent with the germline gene, which may arise from a read error. The chain has TRBV18 and TRBJ2-4, with 10 nucleotides matching TRBD1. The CDR3 runs to 15 residues. Germline CDR1 reads KGHSH; CDR2 reads LQKENI. The CDR3 loop is CASSRDRGTKNSQYF. The CDR3 DNA reads TGTGCCAGCTCTCGGGACAGGGGTACCAAAAACAGTCAGTACTTC.

The chain combines TRBV4-1 with TRBJ1-2; no clear D. CDR1 and CDR2 from the germline V gene are MGHRA and YSYEKL. The V end lost 0 bases, the J end lost 5 bases, and 16 bases lay between the germline ends. This CDR3 is 16 amino acids long. The CDR3 coding sequence is TGCGCCAGCAGCCAAGAGGAGGGCCGGCAGGCATATGGCTACACCTTC. This codes for CASSQEEGRQAYGYTF.

The V call is TRBV5-1, the J call TRBJ1-2; TRBD1 is a possible D gene (5 bases). CDR1 and CDR2 (germline): SGHRS, YFSETQ. The CDR3 totals 15 residues. Between the trimmed V and J ends, which lost 3 bases and 1 base, there was a span of 13 bases. The CDR3 here is CASSSPGGDNYGYTF. The CDR3 coding sequence is TGCGCCAGCAGCTCTCCGGGAGGGGATAACTATGGCTACACCTTC.

The V and J genes are TRBV27 and TRBJ2-7; TRBD1 aligns across 7 bases. The ends lost 5 bases at V and 7 bases at J; junction bases unmatched: 11. Germline V gene sequence: CDR1 MNHEY, CDR2 SMNVEV (reference sequence). This CDR3 has 14 residues. The CDR3 protein is CASSMTGTVGEQYF. The DNA of the CDR3 is TGTGCCAGCAGTATGACAGGGACAGTGGGTGAGCAGTACTTC.

The chain has TRBV10-1 and TRBJ2-3; 8 bases fit TRBD1. CDR1 and CDR2 (germline): WNHNN, SYGVQD (reference sequence). This CDR3 has 14 amino acids. Trimming cost V 3 bases and J 6 bases; bases outside gene matches: 5. In nucleotides, the CDR3 is TGCGCCAGCAGTGACCGGGACAGGATCGATACGCAGTATTTT. It yields the protein CASSDRDRIDTQYF.

This clone was seen only once. The chain uses TRBV4-1 and TRBJ2-7; 12 bases agree with TRBD2. With V trimmed by 6 bases and J by 0 bases, 0 bases remained unmatched. Germline V gene sequence: CDR1 MGHRA, CDR2 YSYEKL. The CDR3 has 14 amino acids. CDR3 sequence reads: CASRLAGGSYEQYF. CDR3 nucleotides: TGCGCCAGCAGACTAGCGGGAGGCTCCTACGAGCAGTACTTC.

V usage is TRBV29-1 and J usage is TRBJ2-5; 9 bases match TRBD2. V trimming: 5 bases; J trimming: 5 bases; junction bases outside the gene matches: 9. Germline CDR1 and CDR2: SQVTM and ANQGSEA. CDR3 length: 14 residues. Here the CDR3 DNA reads TGCAGCGTTATTAGCGGGAGCCTTCTGGAGACCCAGTACTTC. It is translated as CSVISGSLLETQYF.